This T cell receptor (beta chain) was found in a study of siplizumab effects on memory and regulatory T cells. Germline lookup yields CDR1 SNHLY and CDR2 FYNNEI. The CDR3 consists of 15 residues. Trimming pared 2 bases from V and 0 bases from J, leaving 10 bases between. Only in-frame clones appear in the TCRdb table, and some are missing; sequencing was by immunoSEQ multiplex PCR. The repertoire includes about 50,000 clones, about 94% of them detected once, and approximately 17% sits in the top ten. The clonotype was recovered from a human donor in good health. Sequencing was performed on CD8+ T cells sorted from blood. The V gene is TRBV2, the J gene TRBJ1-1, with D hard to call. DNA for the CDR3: TGTGCCAGCAGTGAAACCGTCTTTATGAACACTGAAGCTTTCTTT. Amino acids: CASSETVFMNTEAFF.